This TCR beta chain was profiled in a study of blood T cells in healthy people across ages. V was pared by 5 bases and J by 1 base, with 7 bases of the junction left unmatched. Germline V gives CDR1 MNHEY, CDR2 SVGAGI. This CDR3 region has 15 residues. Whole-study findings and limits: Across the age range, TCR beta diversity per million T cells fell in a roughly linear way. CMV infection status of these donors was not known. Long-lived donors exceeded aged donors in naive CD4+ cells and diversity.

Through a sample-barcoded 5' primer and a J-beta primer mix, a second PCR was run for roughly 6 to 12 cycles. A template-switch adaptor that had 12 random nucleotides put a tag on each cDNA molecule. One entry per CDR3 protein, called by TCRdb with MiXCR from the 5' RACE reads. The sample records 850,000 to 950,000 distinct CDR3 sequences, more than 25% being singletons. Ten or more counts support this clonotype. Its antigen is as yet unknown. This receptor was identified in a woman of 80 years or more in good health. Source material: blood. The chain couples TRBV6-5 to TRBJ2-7; 8 nucleotides line up with TRBD1. The CDR3 DNA follows: TGTGCCAGCAGTCGGGACAGGACGGGTTCCTACGAGCAGTACTTC. This translates into CASSRDRTGSYEQYF.